This TCR beta chain was recovered during a study of CD8 T cells in Susac syndrome. V was cut by 3 bases and J by 6 bases, with 3 bases left in between. This CDR3 has 12 amino acids. Germline CDR1 reads SGHTA; CDR2 reads FQGNSA. The RNA input was 0.5 to 1 ug, and it was reverse transcribed with random hexamers. MiXCR was run by TCRdb on the immunoSEQ multiplex PCR reads, yielding one entry per CDR3 protein. The profile shows about 200,000 distinct CDR3 sequences, approximately 93% of them singletons. The source of this sequence is a human donor in good health. This chain joins TRBV7-2 and TRBJ1-6; D is ambiguous. Sequencing used CD4+ T cells from PBMCs. The CDR3 sequence: CASSFRNSPLHF. Written as DNA, the CDR3 is TGTGCCAGCAGCTTTCGTAATTCACCCCTCCACTTT. The variable domain in full, completed from reference TRBV7-2 and TRBJ1-6, reads GAGVSQSPSNKVTEKGKDVELRCDPISGHTALYWYRQSLGQGLEFLIYFQGNSAPDKSGLPSDRFSAERTGGSVSTLTIQRTQQEDSAVYLCASSFRNSPLHFGNGTRLTVT.